This T cell receptor (beta chain) was identified during a study of cytomegalovirus exposure and HLA in healthy donors. Study-wide results and caveats: Judged likely to be a sequencing artifact was a cluster of highly shared sequence variants. Most TCR sequences proved rare, with some public TCRs found in many donors. In a later analysis, TCR beta V- and J-gene trimming showed a link to a missense DCLRE1C variant. Highest at DRB1 and lowest at HLA-C, TCR association rates differed among HLA loci in a later analysis.

CDR3 size: 11 residues. The germline gives CDR1 DFQATT, CDR2 SNEGSKA (reference sequence). This clone was observed a few times. The antigen remains unidentified. The PCR made use of 60 Vbeta and 13 Jbeta primers. Repertoires were generated with immunoSEQ multiplex PCR, while TCRdb's copy carries only in-frame clones and drops some. The repertoire holds over 100,000 clones, roughly four fifths seen once, with 20% to 25% in the top ten. This TCR was recovered from a young man in good health and CMV-seropositive. The rearrangement uses TRBV20-1 and TRBJ1-4, with 9 nucleotides matching TRBD1. The sample consisted of PBMCs. The CDR3 DNA is TGCGGGGGACAGGGTAATGAAAAACTGTTTTTT. Protein: CGGQGNEKLFF.